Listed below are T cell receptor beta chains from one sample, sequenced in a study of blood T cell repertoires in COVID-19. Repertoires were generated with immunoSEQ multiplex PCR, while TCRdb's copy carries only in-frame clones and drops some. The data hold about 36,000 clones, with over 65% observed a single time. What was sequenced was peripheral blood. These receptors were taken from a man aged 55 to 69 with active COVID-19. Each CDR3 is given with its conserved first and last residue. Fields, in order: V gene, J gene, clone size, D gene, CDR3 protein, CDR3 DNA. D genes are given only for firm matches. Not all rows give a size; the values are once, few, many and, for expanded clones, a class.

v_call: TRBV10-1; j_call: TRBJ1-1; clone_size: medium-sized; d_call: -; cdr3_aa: CATEDSKGTEAFF; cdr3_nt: TGCGCCACCGAGGACAGTAAAGGCACTGAAGCTTTCTTT
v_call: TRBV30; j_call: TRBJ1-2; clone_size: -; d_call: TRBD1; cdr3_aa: CAWSRDRVGGYTF; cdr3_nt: TGTGCCTGGAGTAGGGACAGGGTCGGCGGCTACACCTTC
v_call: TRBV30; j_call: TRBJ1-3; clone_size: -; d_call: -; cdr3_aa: CAWSAAGGGNTIYF; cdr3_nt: TGTGCCTGGAGTGCCGCGGGGGGTGGAAACACCATATATTTT
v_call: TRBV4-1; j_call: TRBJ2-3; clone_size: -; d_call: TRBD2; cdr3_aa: CASSQDELAGGTDTQYF; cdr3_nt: TGCGCCAGCAGCCAAGATGAATTAGCGGGGGGCACAGATACGCAGTATTTT
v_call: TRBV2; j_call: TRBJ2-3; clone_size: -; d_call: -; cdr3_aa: CANSREDTQYF; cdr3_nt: TGTGCCAACTCGAGGGAGGATACGCAGTATTTT
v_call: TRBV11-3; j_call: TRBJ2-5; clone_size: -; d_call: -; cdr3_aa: CASSLNQRETQYF; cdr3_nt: TGTGCCAGCAGCTTAAATCAGAGGGAGACCCAGTACTTC
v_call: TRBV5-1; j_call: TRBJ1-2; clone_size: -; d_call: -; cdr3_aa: CASSFNQGGYGYTF; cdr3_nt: TGCGCCAGCAGCTTTAATCAGGGTGGCTATGGCTACACCTTC
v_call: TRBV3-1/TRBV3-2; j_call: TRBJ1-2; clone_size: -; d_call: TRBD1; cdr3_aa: CASSQADRAGGYTF; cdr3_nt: TGTGCCAGCAGCCAAGCTGACAGGGCCGGCGGCTACACCTTC
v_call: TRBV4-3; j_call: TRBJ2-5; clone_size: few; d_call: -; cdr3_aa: CASSQGLVGETQYF; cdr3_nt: TGCGCCAGCAGCCAAGGTCTCGTCGGGGAGACCCAGTACTTC
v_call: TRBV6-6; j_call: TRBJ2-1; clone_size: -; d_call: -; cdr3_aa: CASSMGGAYNEQFF; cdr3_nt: TGTGCCAGCAGCATGGGGGGGGCATACAATGAGCAGTTCTTC
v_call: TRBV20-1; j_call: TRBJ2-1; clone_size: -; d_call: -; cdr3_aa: CSASSYNEQFF; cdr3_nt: TGCAGTGCTAGTTCTTACAATGAGCAGTTCTTC
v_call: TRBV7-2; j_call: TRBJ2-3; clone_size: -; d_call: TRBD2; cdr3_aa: CASSPRTSGGITDTQYF; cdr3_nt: TGTGCCAGCAGCCCGAGGACTAGCGGGGGAATCACAGATACGCAGTATTTT
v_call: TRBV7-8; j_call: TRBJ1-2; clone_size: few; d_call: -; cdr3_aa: CASSSRRLANYGYTF; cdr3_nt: TGTGCCAGCAGCTCTAGACGGTTAGCTAACTATGGCTACACCTTC
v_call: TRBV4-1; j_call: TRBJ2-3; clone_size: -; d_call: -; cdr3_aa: CASSQDSWGPSTDTQYF; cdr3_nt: TGCGCCAGCAGCCAAGATTCGTGGGGCCCCAGCACAGATACGCAGTATTTT
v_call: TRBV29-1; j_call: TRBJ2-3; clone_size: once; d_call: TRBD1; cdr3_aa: CSVEVTGGTDTQYF; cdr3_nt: TGCAGCGTTGAGGTGACAGGGGGCACAGATACGCAGTATTTT
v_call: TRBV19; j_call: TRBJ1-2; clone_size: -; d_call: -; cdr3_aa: CASGRDYGYTF; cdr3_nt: TGTGCCAGTGGGCGGGACTATGGCTACACCTTC
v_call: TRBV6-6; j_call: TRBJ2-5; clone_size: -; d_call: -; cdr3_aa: CASSYGPQGVETQYF; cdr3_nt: TGTGCCAGCAGTTACGGCCCTCAAGGGGTAGAGACCCAGTACTTC
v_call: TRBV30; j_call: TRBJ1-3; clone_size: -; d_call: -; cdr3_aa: CAWSPGAGNTIYF; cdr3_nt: TGTGCCTGGAGTCCAGGGGCTGGAAACACCATATATTTT
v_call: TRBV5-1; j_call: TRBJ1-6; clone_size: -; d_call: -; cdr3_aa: CASSLEAYNSPLHF; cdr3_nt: TGCGCCAGCAGCTTGGAAGCTTATAATTCACCCCTCCACTTT
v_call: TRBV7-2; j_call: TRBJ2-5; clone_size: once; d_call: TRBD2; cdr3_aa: CASSLAGGETQYF; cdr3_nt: TGTGCCAGCAGCTTAGCGGGAGGGGAGACCCAGTACTTC
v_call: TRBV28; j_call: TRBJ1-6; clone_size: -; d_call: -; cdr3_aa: CASGGGLSNSPLHF; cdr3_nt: TGTGCCAGCGGTGGCGGACTCTCGAATTCACCCCTCCACTTT
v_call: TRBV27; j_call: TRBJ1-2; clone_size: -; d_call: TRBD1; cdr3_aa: CASSPNRGQGYTF; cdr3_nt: TGTGCCAGCAGCCCCAACAGGGGGCAAGGCTACACCTTC
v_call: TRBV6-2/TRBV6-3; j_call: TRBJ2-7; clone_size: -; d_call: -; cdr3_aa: CASSYKVRTLGTPAYEQYF; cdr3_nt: TGTGCCAGCAGTTATAAGGTCAGAACGTTGGGGACACCAGCCTACGAGCAGTACTTC
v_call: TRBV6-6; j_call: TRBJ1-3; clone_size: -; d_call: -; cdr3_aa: CASASHSTGSGNTIYF; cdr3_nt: TGTGCCAGCGCCAGCCATTCGACAGGCTCTGGAAACACCATATATTTT
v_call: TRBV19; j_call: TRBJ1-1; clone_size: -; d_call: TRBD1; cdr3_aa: CASSRTGTGDREAFF; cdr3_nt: TGTGCCAGTAGTCGGACGGGGACAGGGGACAGAGAAGCTTTCTTT
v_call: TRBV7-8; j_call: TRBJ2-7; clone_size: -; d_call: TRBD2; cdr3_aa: CASSYRSGSHEQYF; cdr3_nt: TGTGCCAGCAGCTATAGGAGCGGGAGCCACGAGCAGTACTTC
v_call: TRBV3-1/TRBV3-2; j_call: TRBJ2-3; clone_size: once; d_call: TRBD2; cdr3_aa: CASSLRTSGSTDTQYF; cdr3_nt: TGTGCCAGCAGCTTACGGACTAGCGGGAGTACAGATACGCAGTATTTT
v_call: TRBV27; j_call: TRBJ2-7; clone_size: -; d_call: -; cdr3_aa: CASSLRGPGVSYEQYF; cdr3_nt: TGTGCCAGCAGTTTAAGGGGCCCGGGGGTCTCCTACGAGCAGTACTTC
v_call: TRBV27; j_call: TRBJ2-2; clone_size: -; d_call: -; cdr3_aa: CASSPGTPDYGYTGELFF; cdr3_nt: TGTGCCAGCAGTCCCGGGACTCCCGATTATGGGTACACCGGGGAGCTGTTTTTT
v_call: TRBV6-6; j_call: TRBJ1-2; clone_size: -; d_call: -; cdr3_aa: CASRPQGSHYGYTF; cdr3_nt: TGTGCCAGTAGACCTCAGGGATCCCACTATGGCTACACCTTC
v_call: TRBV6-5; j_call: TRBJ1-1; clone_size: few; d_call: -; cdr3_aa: CASRETPGSVEAFF; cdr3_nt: TGTGCCAGCAGAGAGACCCCGGGATCTGTTGAAGCTTTCTTT
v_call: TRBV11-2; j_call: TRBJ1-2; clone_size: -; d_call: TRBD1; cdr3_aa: CASSLGTGGPGYTF; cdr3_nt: TGTGCCAGCAGCTTGGGGACAGGGGGCCCTGGCTACACCTTC
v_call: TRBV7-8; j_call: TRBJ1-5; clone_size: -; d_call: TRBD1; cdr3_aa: CASSAMGQGKIQPQHF; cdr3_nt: TGTGCCAGCAGCGCAATGGGACAGGGAAAAATTCAGCCCCAGCATTTT
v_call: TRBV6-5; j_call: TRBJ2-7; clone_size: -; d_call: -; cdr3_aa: CASRDTTYEQYF; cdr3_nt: TGTGCCAGCAGGGACACCACCTACGAGCAGTACTTC
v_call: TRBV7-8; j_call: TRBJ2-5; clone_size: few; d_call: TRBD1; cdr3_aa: CASSPGQGSETQYF; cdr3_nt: TGTGCCAGCAGCCCCGGACAGGGGTCAGAGACCCAGTACTTC
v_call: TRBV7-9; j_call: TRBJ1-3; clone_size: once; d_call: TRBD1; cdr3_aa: CASSPRQGRNTIYF; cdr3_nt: TGTGCCAGCAGCCCCCGACAGGGTAGGAACACCATATATTTT
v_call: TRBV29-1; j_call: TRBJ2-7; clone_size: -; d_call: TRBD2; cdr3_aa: CSVEPLAGRFGEQYF; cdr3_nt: TGCAGCGTTGAGCCCTTAGCGGGACGCTTCGGGGAGCAGTACTTC
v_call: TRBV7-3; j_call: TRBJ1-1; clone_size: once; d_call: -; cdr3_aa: CASSLDSSRAGTEAFF; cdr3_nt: TGTGCCAGCAGCTTAGACAGTTCCCGGGCGGGGACTGAAGCTTTCTTT
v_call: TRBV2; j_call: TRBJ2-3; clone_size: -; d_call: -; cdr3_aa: CASSPNTDTQYF; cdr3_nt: TGTGCCAGCAGCCCAAACACAGATACGCAGTATTTT
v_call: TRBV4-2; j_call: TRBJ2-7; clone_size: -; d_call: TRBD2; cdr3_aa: CASSQDRTSGREQYF; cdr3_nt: TGTGCCAGCAGCCAAGATCGGACTAGCGGGCGGGAGCAGTACTTC
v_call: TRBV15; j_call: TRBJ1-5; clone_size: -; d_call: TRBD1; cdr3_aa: CATSTGTGSNSNQPQHF; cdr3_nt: TGTGCCACCAGCACCGGGACAGGGTCCAACAGCAATCAGCCCCAGCATTTT